This T cell receptor (beta chain) stems from a study of radiotherapy plus CTLA-4 blockade in lung cancer. Study-wide results and limits: Clones of tumor-derived TCRs expanded in blood after radiotherapy plus ipilimumab.

Points on this clone: Its antigen is still unknown.

V lost 1 base and J lost 3, with 13 bases in between. The CDR3 runs 16 residues. Germline lookup yields CDR1 SGHTA and CDR2 FQGNSA. Assay used: immunoSEQ multiplex PCR; TCRdb lists only in-frame clones, some missing. The sample holds 30,000 or so clones, approximately 70% seen once. Receiving focal radiation plus CTLA-4 blockade with ipilimumab were patients who had chemo-refractory metastatic non-small-cell lung cancer. V gene TRBV7-2 combines with J gene TRBJ2-1, with D possibly being TRBD1 (6 bases). This TCR derives from a human donor with non-small cell lung cancer who had stable disease on radiotherapy plus ipilimumab. Specimen: peripheral blood, collected from a patient treated with radiotherapy plus ipilimumab. The CDR3 spells CASSLVAGAGYNEQFF. CDR3 coding DNA: TGTGCCAGCAGCTTAGTCGCAGGGGCAGGCTACAATGAGCAGTTCTTC.